This record covers a single T cell receptor beta chain. What it binds is unknown. The data belong to a study of T cells in tuberculosis. Across the whole study: This South African cohort compared adolescents with or without latent tuberculosis against adults with active tuberculosis.

Trimming removed 6 bases from V and 9 bases from J; junction bases left unmatched: 7. The CDR3 consists of 14 residues. From germline, CDR1 is SNHLY and CDR2 FYNNEI. Study-wide findings and caveats: Selection depended on which cryopreserved specimens were available.

The method was immunoSEQ multiplex PCR; TCRdb's version includes in-frame clones alone and lacks a portion of them. This sample yields 30,000 to 40,000 clones, of which roughly 97% are seen a single time; roughly 5.7% belongs to the top ten. This sequence was found in a donor between 5 and 29 years old with latent tuberculosis or without tuberculosis infection. The gene calls are TRBV2 and TRBJ2-1, with 11 bases matching TRBD2. What was sequenced was PBMCs. CDR3 sequence: CASRVAGGPLEQFF. The CDR3 nucleotides read TGTGCCAGCAGGGTAGCGGGAGGGCCACTTGAGCAGTTCTTC.